A selection of T cell receptor beta chains follows, all from one sample in a study of cytomegalovirus exposure and HLA in healthy donors. Some clones are missing from TCRdb's copy, which holds only in-frame ones; the method was immunoSEQ multiplex PCR. The sample carries 150,000 to 200,000 clones, about 80% recorded once. The sample was PBMCs. The receptors come from a woman aged 30 to 39 in good health and CMV-seronegative. Each CDR3 is given with its conserved first and last residue. A D gene is named only where the DNA matches it firmly. Clone sizes are given selectively: once, few, many, or a class where the clone is expanded.

j_gene: TRBJ2-1; abundance: .; v_gene: TRBV4-1; d_gene: .; CDR3aa: CASSQDRSYEQFF; CDR3nt: TGCGCCAGCAGCCAAGATAGGAGCTATGAGCAGTTCTTC
j_gene: TRBJ1-6; abundance: many; v_gene: TRBV25-1; d_gene: .; CDR3aa: CASSEWRGASYNSPLHF; CDR3nt: TGTGCCAGCAGTGAATGGAGGGGCGCCTCCTATAATTCACCCCTCCACTTT
j_gene: TRBJ1-6; abundance: .; v_gene: TRBV28; d_gene: .; CDR3aa: CASSLGQGLSPLHF; CDR3nt: TGTGCCAGCAGTTTAGGCCAGGGTCTCTCACCCCTCCACTTT
j_gene: TRBJ2-1; abundance: .; v_gene: TRBV27; d_gene: TRBD2; CDR3aa: CASSIAGPDSYNEQFF; CDR3nt: TGTGCCAGCAGCATAGCGGGACCAGATTCGTACAATGAGCAGTTCTTC
j_gene: TRBJ1-3; abundance: .; v_gene: TRBV7-8; d_gene: .; CDR3aa: CASSLALWEGGYSGNTIYF; CDR3nt: TGTGCCAGCAGCTTAGCGCTATGGGAGGGAGGGTACTCTGGAAACACCATATATTTT
j_gene: TRBJ2-3; abundance: .; v_gene: TRBV6-5; d_gene: TRBD1; CDR3aa: CASSYGQGSDTQYF; CDR3nt: TGTGCCAGCAGTTACGGACAGGGATCAGATACGCAGTATTTT
j_gene: TRBJ1-1; abundance: .; v_gene: TRBV29-1; d_gene: TRBD1; CDR3aa: CSVENRGNTEAFF; CDR3nt: TGCAGCGTCGAAAACAGGGGAAACACTGAAGCTTTCTTT
j_gene: TRBJ2-3; abundance: .; v_gene: TRBV6-1; d_gene: .; CDR3aa: CASSEGSIRTDTQYF; CDR3nt: TGTGCCAGCAGTGAAGGTTCTATACGAACAGATACGCAGTATTTT
j_gene: TRBJ1-1; abundance: .; v_gene: TRBV29-1; d_gene: .; CDR3aa: CSVESGPEAFF; CDR3nt: TGCAGCGTTGAGTCAGGCCCTGAAGCTTTCTTT
j_gene: TRBJ2-7; abundance: .; v_gene: TRBV5-8; d_gene: .; CDR3aa: CASSLGGVVSYEQYF; CDR3nt: TGTGCCAGCAGCTTGGGAGGTGTAGTCTCCTACGAGCAGTACTTC
j_gene: TRBJ2-7; abundance: .; v_gene: TRBV28; d_gene: TRBD1; CDR3aa: CASRVRQGAYEQYF; CDR3nt: TGTGCCAGCAGAGTCCGACAGGGGGCCTACGAGCAGTACTTC
j_gene: TRBJ2-1; abundance: .; v_gene: TRBV28; d_gene: .; CDR3aa: CASSLYSDSYNEQFF; CDR3nt: TGTGCCAGCAGCCTTTACAGCGACAGCTACAATGAGCAGTTCTTC
j_gene: TRBJ2-7; abundance: few; v_gene: TRBV7-3; d_gene: TRBD2; CDR3aa: CASSLEGGLAGPYEQYF; CDR3nt: TGTGCCAGCAGCTTAGAGGGTGGACTAGCGGGGCCCTACGAGCAGTACTTC
j_gene: TRBJ2-1; abundance: few; v_gene: TRBV10-3; d_gene: .; CDR3aa: CAISESTVKQFF; CDR3nt: TGTGCCATCAGTGAGTCTACGGTTAAGCAGTTCTTC
j_gene: TRBJ1-2; abundance: .; v_gene: TRBV10-3; d_gene: .; CDR3aa: CAISESTQGFLSDYTF; CDR3nt: TGTGCCATCAGTGAGTCGACGCAGGGTTTCCTTTCTGACTACACCTTC
j_gene: TRBJ1-5; abundance: .; v_gene: TRBV19; d_gene: .; CDR3aa: CASGPGLGQPQHF; CDR3nt: TGTGCCAGTGGCCCTGGCCTTGGTCAGCCCCAGCATTTT
j_gene: TRBJ1-1; abundance: .; v_gene: TRBV5-1; d_gene: TRBD1; CDR3aa: CASSEGQAAFF; CDR3nt: TGCGCCAGCAGCGAGGGACAGGCAGCTTTCTTT
j_gene: TRBJ2-1; abundance: .; v_gene: TRBV7-9; d_gene: .; CDR3aa: CASSLAVLGRVLSYNEQFF; CDR3nt: TGTGCCAGCAGCTTAGCGGTTTTGGGCAGGGTCCTCTCCTACAATGAGCAGTTCTTC
j_gene: TRBJ2-7; abundance: .; v_gene: TRBV5-6; d_gene: TRBD2; CDR3aa: CASSINGGSYEQYF; CDR3nt: TGTGCCAGCAGCATCAACGGGGGGAGCTACGAGCAGTACTTC
j_gene: TRBJ2-5; abundance: .; v_gene: TRBV6-5; d_gene: TRBD1; CDR3aa: CASSYTGTGVGTQYF; CDR3nt: TGTGCCAGCAGTTACACCGGGACAGGGGTTGGGACCCAGTACTTC
j_gene: TRBJ2-7; abundance: few; v_gene: TRBV10-2; d_gene: .; CDR3aa: CASSNAAYEQYF; CDR3nt: TGCGCCAGCAGTAACGCAGCCTACGAGCAGTACTTC
j_gene: TRBJ2-7; abundance: .; v_gene: TRBV28; d_gene: .; CDR3aa: CASSLWVGGDSSSYEQYF; CDR3nt: TGTGCCAGCAGTTTATGGGTTGGGGGCGACTCATCCTCCTACGAGCAGTACTTC
j_gene: TRBJ2-5; abundance: .; v_gene: TRBV7-2; d_gene: TRBD2; CDR3aa: CASSPGTSGSVETQYF; CDR3nt: TGTGCCAGCAGCCCCGGGACTAGCGGGTCCGTGGAGACCCAGTACTTC
j_gene: TRBJ2-7; abundance: few; v_gene: TRBV6-1; d_gene: .; CDR3aa: CASSGSSRTATHYEQYF; CDR3nt: TGTGCCAGCAGTGGGTCCTCAAGGACAGCAACACACTACGAGCAGTACTTC
j_gene: TRBJ1-5; abundance: .; v_gene: TRBV19; d_gene: .; CDR3aa: CASSYGAGSNQPQHF; CDR3nt: TGTGCCAGTAGTTACGGGGCGGGAAGCAATCAGCCCCAGCATTTT
j_gene: TRBJ2-2; abundance: .; v_gene: TRBV7-2; d_gene: TRBD2; CDR3aa: CASSSTSGGLTGELFF; CDR3nt: TGTGCCAGCAGCTCAACTAGCGGGGGTCTTACCGGGGAGCTGTTTTTT
j_gene: TRBJ2-1; abundance: .; v_gene: TRBV18; d_gene: TRBD2; CDR3aa: CASSPRTSGTRGGEQFF; CDR3nt: TGTGCCAGCTCACCACGTACTAGCGGGACGCGAGGGGGGGAGCAGTTCTTC
j_gene: TRBJ2-7; abundance: once; v_gene: TRBV28; d_gene: TRBD2; CDR3aa: CASSTGGRNYEQYF; CDR3nt: TGTGCCAGCAGTACCGGCGGGAGGAACTACGAGCAGTACTTC
j_gene: TRBJ2-5; abundance: few; v_gene: TRBV10-3; d_gene: TRBD2; CDR3aa: CAISPGLADETQYF; CDR3nt: TGTGCCATCAGCCCGGGACTAGCTGACGAGACCCAGTACTTC
j_gene: TRBJ2-2; abundance: once; v_gene: TRBV7-3; d_gene: TRBD2; CDR3aa: CASSFIRTSGRAAGELFF; CDR3nt: TGTGCCAGCAGCTTTATCCGCACTAGCGGGAGGGCCGCCGGGGAGCTGTTTTTT
j_gene: TRBJ2-3; abundance: .; v_gene: TRBV5-1; d_gene: .; CDR3aa: CASSLVASGLAVSTDTQYF; CDR3nt: TGCGCCAGCAGCTTGGTCGCTTCGGGTCTCGCAGTTAGCACAGATACGCAGTATTTT
j_gene: TRBJ1-3; abundance: few; v_gene: TRBV6-1; d_gene: .; CDR3aa: CASSLQGMAGNTIYF; CDR3nt: TGTGCCAGCAGCCTACAGGGTATGGCTGGAAACACCATATATTTT
j_gene: TRBJ1-1; abundance: once; v_gene: TRBV18; d_gene: .; CDR3aa: CASSPAQGTEAFF; CDR3nt: TGTGCCAGCTCACCAGCTCAGGGGACTGAAGCTTTCTTT
j_gene: TRBJ2-7; abundance: .; v_gene: TRBV6-4; d_gene: TRBD1; CDR3aa: CASTGTVNEQYF; CDR3nt: TGTGCCAGCACCGGGACAGTCAACGAGCAGTACTTC
j_gene: TRBJ2-1; abundance: .; v_gene: TRBV7-9; d_gene: TRBD2; CDR3aa: CASSPGTSAFHEQFF; CDR3nt: TGTGCCAGCAGCCCGGGGACTAGCGCATTTCATGAGCAGTTCTTC
j_gene: TRBJ1-2; abundance: .; v_gene: TRBV2; d_gene: TRBD1; CDR3aa: CASSERQGQGYTF; CDR3nt: TGTGCCAGCAGTGAGCGGCAGGGACAGGGCTACACCTTC
j_gene: TRBJ1-1; abundance: .; v_gene: TRBV11-2; d_gene: .; CDR3aa: CASSPEPYTEAFF; CDR3nt: TGTGCCAGCAGCCCGGAGCCTTACACTGAAGCTTTCTTT
j_gene: TRBJ1-5; abundance: .; v_gene: TRBV6-1; d_gene: .; CDR3aa: CASSEMGGGNSNQPQHF; CDR3nt: TGTGCCAGCAGTGAAATGGGGGGAGGGAATAGCAATCAGCCCCAGCATTTT
j_gene: TRBJ1-5; abundance: .; v_gene: TRBV27; d_gene: .; CDR3aa: CASSWEGRNQPQHF; CDR3nt: TGTGCCAGCAGTTGGGAGGGACGGAATCAGCCCCAGCATTTT
j_gene: TRBJ2-3; abundance: .; v_gene: TRBV9; d_gene: .; CDR3aa: CASSVDRAVNTDTQYF; CDR3nt: TGTGCCAGCAGCGTAGACAGGGCGGTGAACACAGATACGCAGTATTTT
j_gene: TRBJ1-5; abundance: .; v_gene: TRBV19; d_gene: .; CDR3aa: CASSIPPGQGRNQPQHF; CDR3nt: TGTGCCAGTAGTATCCCCCCCGGGCAGGGGCGCAATCAGCCCCAGCATTTT
j_gene: TRBJ2-7; abundance: .; v_gene: TRBV6-1; d_gene: TRBD1; CDR3aa: CASSETGTGVREQYF; CDR3nt: TGTGCCAGCAGTGAGACCGGGACAGGGGTGCGAGAGCAGTACTTC
j_gene: TRBJ2-7; abundance: .; v_gene: TRBV9; d_gene: TRBD2; CDR3aa: CASSEGTSGYEQYF; CDR3nt: TGTGCCAGCAGCGAGGGGACTAGCGGGTACGAGCAGTACTTC
j_gene: TRBJ1-4; abundance: .; v_gene: TRBV15; d_gene: .; CDR3aa: CATSRDLTGAHEKLFF; CDR3nt: TGTGCCACCAGCAGAGATCTGACAGGCGCCCATGAAAAACTGTTTTTT
j_gene: TRBJ1-1; abundance: .; v_gene: TRBV19; d_gene: TRBD1; CDR3aa: CASSTRQGGTEAFF; CDR3nt: TGTGCCAGTAGTACCCGACAGGGGGGGACTGAAGCTTTCTTT
j_gene: TRBJ2-2; abundance: .; v_gene: TRBV9; d_gene: .; CDR3aa: CASSAGGSNTGELFF; CDR3nt: TGTGCCAGCAGCGCTGGAGGGTCGAACACCGGGGAGCTGTTTTTT
j_gene: TRBJ1-5; abundance: .; v_gene: TRBV19; d_gene: .; CDR3aa: CASTPGVYSNQPQHF; CDR3nt: TGTGCCAGTACCCCCGGGGTTTATAGCAATCAGCCCCAGCATTTT
j_gene: TRBJ1-1; abundance: few; v_gene: TRBV28; d_gene: .; CDR3aa: CASSLRRSEAFF; CDR3nt: TGTGCCAGCAGTTTACGAAGGAGCGAAGCTTTCTTT
j_gene: TRBJ2-1; abundance: .; v_gene: TRBV29-1; d_gene: TRBD2; CDR3aa: CSVEAYTSGISNEQFF; CDR3nt: TGCAGCGTTGAAGCATACACTAGCGGGATTAGTAATGAGCAGTTCTTC
j_gene: TRBJ1-1; abundance: once; v_gene: TRBV5-1; d_gene: .; CDR3aa: CASSLARWDSNTEAFF; CDR3nt: TGCGCCAGCAGCTTGGCTCGCTGGGACTCGAACACTGAAGCTTTCTTT
j_gene: TRBJ1-5; abundance: once; v_gene: TRBV7-9; d_gene: .; CDR3aa: CSSSWEGINQPQHF; CDR3nt: TGTTCCAGCAGCTGGGAGGGAATAAATCAGCCCCAGCATTTT
j_gene: TRBJ2-5; abundance: .; v_gene: TRBV6-5; d_gene: .; CDR3aa: CASRPTGIQETQYF; CDR3nt: TGTGCCAGCAGGCCCACAGGGATCCAAGAGACCCAGTACTTC
j_gene: TRBJ2-7; abundance: .; v_gene: TRBV11-2; d_gene: .; CDR3aa: CASSLGTTSYEQYF; CDR3nt: TGTGCCAGCAGCTTAGGGACTACTTCCTACGAGCAGTACTTC